The clone carrying this TCR beta chain was observed a single time. The data were obtained in a study of T cell changes during pregnancy in multiple sclerosis. The repertoire was sequenced with immunoSEQ multiplex PCR; TCRdb's copy has only in-frame clones and lacks some. The sample lists tens of thousands of clones, nearly 90% seen once, with roughly 0.58% in the top ten. Germline assignment: CDR1 MNHEY and CDR2 SVGAGI. V shed 2 bases and J shed 2 bases, with 9 bases lying between them. The CDR3 totals 14 residues. This TCR was sampled from a female donor in good health, enrolled as a control in a pregnancy study. The V call is TRBV6-5, the J call TRBJ1-2; maybe TRBD1 (6 bases). The sequencing used CD4+ T cells from peripheral blood mononuclear cells, collected in the third trimester of pregnancy. CDR3 DNA sequence: TGTGCCAGCAGTTACCTTACAGGGAACTATGGCTACACCTTC. As protein: CASSYLTGNYGYTF.